The 3 T cell receptor beta chains below come from one sample, sequenced in a study of CD8+ T cells in alopecia areata. cDNA serving as the sequencing template came from extracted, reverse transcribed RNA. TCRdb keeps only in-frame clones here, not all; method: immunoSEQ multiplex PCR. Here the sample spans some 170,000 clones, about 48% being singletons. Treatment given: oral pan-JAK inhibitor, 5-10 mg twice daily. This sample comprised CD8+ T cells sorted from blood, obtained at week 24, from a patient treated with tofacitinib. The receptors here all came from a human donor with alopecia areata.

This clone was recorded a few times. The J gene is TRBJ2-7, the V gene TRBV4-1; 8 bases map to TRBD1. This CDR3 region has 15 residues. Germline CDR1 reads MGHRA; CDR2 reads YSYEKL. The ends lost 1 base at V and 1 base at J; junction bases unmatched: 3. The CDR3 DNA reads as TGCGCCAGCAGCCAAGGACAGGGGATTTCCTACGAGCAGTACTTC. It specifies CASSQGQGISYEQYF.

As to this clone: In the same sample, other DNA sequences code for this CDR3. The V and J genes are TRBV25-1 and TRBJ1-1; D call uncertain. The CDR3 loop spans 13 amino acids. Germline lookup yields CDR1 MGHDK and CDR2 SYGVNS. V was shortened by 1 base and J by 2 bases, with 5 bases between the two germline ends. DNA for the CDR3: TGTGCCAGCAGTGAATCTCTTAACACTGAAGCTTTCTTT. It specifies CASSESLNTEAFF. Full variable domain (rest looked up from reference TRBV25-1 and TRBJ1-1): EADIYQTPRYLVIGTGKKITLECSQTMGHDKMYWYQQDPGMELHLIHYSYGVNSTEKGDLSSESTVSRIRTEHFPLTLESARPSHTSQYLCASSESLNTEAFFGQGTRLTVV.

Turning to this clone: At one end, the junction sequence differs from germline, possibly due to a read error. DNA of the CDR3: TGTGCCATCAGTGAGCGGCCCATAGAGCAGTTCTTC. Its protein is CAISERPIEQFF. The rearrangement links TRBV6-6 to TRBJ2-1; the D gene is possibly TRBD2 (5 bases). The germline gives CDR1 MNHNY, CDR2 SVGAGI (reference sequence). This CDR3 has 12 residues.